Detailed here is one T cell receptor (beta chain). This specimen comes from a study of blood T cell repertoires in COVID-19. Study as a whole: Both acute and convalescent COVID-19 samples were obtained from the United States, Italy and Spain.

Which cohort a participant joined came from the clinical history participants gave. Original handling: Cell counts per sample came from amplifying reference gene primers. Generated by immunoSEQ multiplex PCR, the TCRdb table keeps only in-frame clones and is missing some. The V and J calls and clone size come from that table; D and trimming were worked out from the DNA. The table shows around 190,000 clones, with about 82% occurring only once. This CDR3 has 12 residues. V dropped 6 bases and J dropped 12 bases, with 17 bases sitting between them. CDR1 is SGHTA, CDR2 FQGNSA, per germline. The V call is TRBV7-2, the J call TRBJ1-2, with D tentatively TRBD1 (5 bases). The receptor was derived from a man aged 40-50 years with acute COVID-19. The sample taken for sequencing was PBMCs or T cells enriched from blood (not recorded which). The CDR3 DNA follows: TGTGCCAGCAGTCCCGAGGGGAGGAGGGACACCTTC. It is translated as CASSPEGRRDTF.